This TCR beta chain emerged from a study of T cells in Graves' hyperthyroidism and ophthalmopathy. The CDR3 contains 13 residues. Deletions cut 4 bases from V and 8 bases from J, with 14 bases between. Germline V CDR1 and CDR2: MNHEY, SMNVEV (reference sequence). Study-level results: Also found in blood were most expanded thyroid clonotypes above 0.001.

There are many counts of this clonotype. Its specificity is not known. Uncontrolled infection, other autoimmune disease, pregnancy and lactation each barred patients from inclusion. Orbital computed tomography and thyroid ultrasound, together with serum TRAb and thyroxine and clinical symptoms, were used for diagnoses. First hyperthyroidism diagnosis is when the blood sample was obtained, before any ophthalmopathy symptoms. What was amplified from RNA transcripts were TCR beta CDR3 regions. A set of HTBI primers served as the primers for a first-round RT-PCR of the TCR CDR3. Each CDR3 protein is one row after TCRdb ran MiXCR on the multiplex PCR reads. Among under 200,000 distinct CDR3 sequences listed, 9.4% were seen once.

The chain recombines TRBV27 with TRBJ1-2; D not certain. The sequenced sample was blood. This receptor was taken from a woman aged 18-35 years with Graves' hyperthyroidism that later progressed to Graves' ophthalmopathy. This CDR3 is CASSSKGLGGYTF. CDR3 in DNA: TGTGCCAGCAGTTCCAAAGGTTTGGGAGGCTACACCTTC.